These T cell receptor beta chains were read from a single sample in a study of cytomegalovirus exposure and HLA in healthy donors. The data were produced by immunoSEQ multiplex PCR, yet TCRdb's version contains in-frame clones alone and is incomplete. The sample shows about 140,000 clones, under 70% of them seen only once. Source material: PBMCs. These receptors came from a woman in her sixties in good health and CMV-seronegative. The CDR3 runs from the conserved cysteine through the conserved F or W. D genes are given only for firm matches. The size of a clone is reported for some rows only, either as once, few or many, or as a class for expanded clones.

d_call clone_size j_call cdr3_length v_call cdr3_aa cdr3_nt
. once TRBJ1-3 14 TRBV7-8 CASSLAGAGNTIYF TGTGCCAGCAGCTTAGCAGGGGCTGGAAACACCATATATTTT
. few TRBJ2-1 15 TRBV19 CASSIVASVRYEQFF TGTGCCAGTAGTATAGTGGCTAGCGTTAGGTATGAGCAGTTCTTC
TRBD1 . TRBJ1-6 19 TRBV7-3 CASSPLGAGGGNPYSPLHF TGTGCCAGCAGCCCCTTAGGGGCAGGGGGTGGCAACCCCTATTCACCCCTCCACTTT
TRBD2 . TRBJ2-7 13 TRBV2 CASIGLAGDEQYF TGTGCCAGCATCGGACTAGCGGGAGACGAGCAGTACTTC
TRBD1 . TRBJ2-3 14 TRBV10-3 CAIRTGQGADTQYF TGTGCCATCAGGACGGGACAGGGGGCGGATACGCAGTATTTT
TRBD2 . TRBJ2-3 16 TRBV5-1 CASSLGAGGLPDTQYF TGCGCCAGCAGCTTGGGGGCGGGAGGTCTCCCAGATACGCAGTATTTT
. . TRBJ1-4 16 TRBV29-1 CSVEANERGLNEKLFF TGCAGCGTTGAAGCGAATGAACGAGGCCTTAATGAAAAACTGTTTTTT
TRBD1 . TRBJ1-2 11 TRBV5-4 CAVHRGDGYTF TGTGCCGTACACAGGGGAGACGGCTACACCTTC
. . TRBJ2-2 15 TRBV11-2 CASSLMTGRTGELFF TGTGCCAGCAGCTTAATGACGGGAAGGACCGGGGAGCTGTTTTTT
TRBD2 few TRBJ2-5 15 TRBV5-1 CASSPGTSGVETQYF TGCGCCAGCAGCCCCGGGACTAGCGGGGTTGAGACCCAGTACTTC
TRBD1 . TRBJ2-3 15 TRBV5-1 CASSTGQGYTDTQYF TGCGCCAGCAGCACGGGACAGGGTTACACAGATACGCAGTATTTT
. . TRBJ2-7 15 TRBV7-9 CSSSPSRQVSYEQYF TGTTCCAGCAGTCCCTCACGACAGGTATCCTACGAGCAGTACTTC
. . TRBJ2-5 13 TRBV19 CASSKLYQETQYF TGTGCCAGTAGTAAGCTCTACCAAGAGACCCAGTACTTC
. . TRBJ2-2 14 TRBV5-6 CASSGSRNTGELFF TGTGCCAGCAGCGGGAGCCGGAACACCGGGGAGCTGTTTTTT
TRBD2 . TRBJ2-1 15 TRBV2 CASSETGGTYNEQFF TGTGCCAGCAGTGAGACGGGGGGTACCTACAATGAGCAGTTCTTC
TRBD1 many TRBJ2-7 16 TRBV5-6 CASSWSGQGNTYEQYF TGTGCCAGCAGCTGGAGCGGACAGGGTAACACCTACGAGCAGTACTTC
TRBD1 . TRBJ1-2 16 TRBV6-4 CATSVVEGASFGGYTF TGTGCCACTTCGGTGGTGGAGGGGGCCAGTTTTGGTGGCTACACCTTC
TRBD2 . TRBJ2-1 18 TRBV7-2 CASSLEGLAGVAYNEQFF TGTGCCAGCAGCTTAGAGGGACTAGCGGGAGTCGCCTACAATGAGCAGTTCTTC
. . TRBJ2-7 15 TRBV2 CASPSAWQGRYEQYF TGTGCCAGCCCTTCCGCGTGGCAGGGCCGCTACGAGCAGTACTTC
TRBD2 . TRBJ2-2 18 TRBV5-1 CASSLGLAGGPSTGELFF TGCGCCAGCAGCCTGGGACTAGCGGGAGGGCCGAGCACCGGGGAGCTGTTTTTT
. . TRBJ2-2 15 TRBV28 CASNISGQGTGELFF TGTGCCAGCAACATATCAGGGCAAGGGACCGGGGAGCTGTTTTTT
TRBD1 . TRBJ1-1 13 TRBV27 CASRGQPNTEAFF TGTGCCAGCAGGGGACAGCCGAACACTGAAGCTTTCTTT
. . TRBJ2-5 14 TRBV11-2 CASSAQTSSETQYF TGTGCCAGCAGCGCACAGACTAGTTCGGAGACCCAGTACTTC
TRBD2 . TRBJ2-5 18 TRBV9 CASSVAASGAPGDETQYF TGTGCCAGCAGCGTAGCGGCTAGCGGGGCCCCAGGGGATGAGACCCAGTACTTC
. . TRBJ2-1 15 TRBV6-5 CASSLRTGVYNEQFF TGTGCCAGCAGTCTCCGAACGGGGGTCTACAATGAGCAGTTCTTC
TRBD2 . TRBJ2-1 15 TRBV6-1 CASARDYSSYNEQFF TGTGCCAGCGCGCGGGACTACAGCTCCTACAATGAGCAGTTCTTC
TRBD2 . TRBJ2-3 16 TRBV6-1 CASSEGRLAGQDTQYF TGTGCCAGCAGTGAAGGGAGGCTAGCGGGCCAGGATACGCAGTATTTT
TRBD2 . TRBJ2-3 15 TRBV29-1 CSVTGTSGRFDTQYF TGCAGCGTTACCGGGACTAGCGGGAGGTTTGATACGCAGTATTTT
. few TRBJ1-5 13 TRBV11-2 CASSPQGNQPQHF TGTGCCAGCAGCCCCCAGGGCAATCAGCCCCAGCATTTT
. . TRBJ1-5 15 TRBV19 CASSTTTGTDQPQHF TGTGCCAGTAGTACCACTACAGGGACGGATCAGCCCCAGCATTTT
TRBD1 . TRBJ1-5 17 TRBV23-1 CASSRNRGPYSNQPQHF TGCGCCAGCAGTCGCAACAGGGGCCCATATAGCAATCAGCCCCAGCATTTT
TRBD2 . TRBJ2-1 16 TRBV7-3 CASSLTVPSGDNEQFF TGTGCCAGCAGCTTAACCGTTCCTAGCGGCGACAATGAGCAGTTCTTC
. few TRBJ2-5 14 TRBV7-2 CASSLGGPQETQYF TGTGCCAGCAGCTTAGGGGGGCCCCAAGAGACCCAGTACTTC
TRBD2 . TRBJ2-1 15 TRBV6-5 CASSYRGGYVNEQFF TGTGCCAGCAGTTACCGGGGGGGCTATGTCAATGAGCAGTTCTTC
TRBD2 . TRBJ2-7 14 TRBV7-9 CASSQGTSAHEQYF TGTGCCAGCAGCCAGGGGACTAGCGCCCACGAGCAGTACTTC
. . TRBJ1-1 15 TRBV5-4 CASSPGGVLGREAFF TGTGCCAGCAGCCCCGGGGGGGTCCTGGGGAGGGAAGCTTTCTTT
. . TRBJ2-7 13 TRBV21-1 CASSGDKFYEQYF TGTGCCAGCAGCGGTGACAAGTTCTACGAGCAGTACTTC
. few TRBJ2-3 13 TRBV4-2 CASSPRLTDTQYF TGTGCCAGCAGCCCGCGCCTCACAGATACGCAGTATTTT
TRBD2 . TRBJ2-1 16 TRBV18 CASSREAGGSYNEQFF TGTGCCAGCTCCCGAGAAGCGGGGGGTTCCTACAATGAGCAGTTCTTC
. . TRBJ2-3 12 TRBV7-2 CASSSGWDTQYF TGTGCCAGCAGCTCAGGGTGGGATACGCAGTATTTT
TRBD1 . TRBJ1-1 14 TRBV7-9 CASSSQGAGTEAFF TGTGCCAGCAGCTCACAGGGGGCGGGGACTGAAGCTTTCTTT
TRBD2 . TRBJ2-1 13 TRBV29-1 CSVASGPYREQFF TGCAGCGTTGCTAGCGGGCCCTACAGGGAGCAGTTCTTC
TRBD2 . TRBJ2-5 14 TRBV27 CASSIPGREGTQYF TGTGCCAGCAGTATTCCTGGGCGGGAGGGGACCCAGTACTTC
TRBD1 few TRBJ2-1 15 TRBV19 CASGPGQHSYNEQFF TGTGCCTCCGGACCGGGACAGCACTCCTACAATGAGCAGTTCTTC
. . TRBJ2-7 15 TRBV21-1 CASSKAGTPFYEQYF TGTGCCAGCAGCAAGGCCGGGACACCTTTTTACGAGCAGTACTTC